A single sample is the source of the 11 T cell receptor beta chains below, sequenced in a study of OX40 agonist ivuxolimab in advanced cancers. Sequencing was performed with immunoSEQ multiplex PCR; in TCRdb, only in-frame clones are kept and a portion is missing. The sample records fewer than 90,000 clones, 75% to 95% being singletons. The sample was CD4+ or CD8+ T cells sorted from blood, taken in a trial of the OX40 agonist ivuxolimab. The receptors derive from an adult with an advanced solid tumor such as melanoma, head and neck, liver or kidney cancer.

The CDR3: CASSLTLGKAFF. CDR3 nucleotide sequence: TGTGCCAGCAGCTTGACGCTTGGGAAAGCTTTCTTT. V is TRBV5-8 and J is TRBJ1-1; the D is unclear. Germline V lookup: CDR1 SGHTS, CDR2 YDEGEE. The V and J ends lost 1 base and 9 bases respectively, with 10 bases between them. The CDR3 spans 12 residues.

The chain combines TRBV5-1 with TRBJ2-5; TRBD1 matches 7 bases. The CDR3 has 14 residues. CDR1 is SGHRS and CDR2 is YFSETQ in the germline V gene. After removal of 2 bases from V and 0 bases from J, the junction contained 1 base not matched to a gene. CDR3 sequence reads: CASSFGTDQETQYF. CDR3 coding DNA: TGCGCCAGCAGCTTTGGGACAGACCAAGAGACCCAGTACTTC.

This clone was counted a single time. The V call is TRBV7-2, the J call TRBJ2-2; the match to TRBD2 covers 8 bases. The V gene's germline CDR1 is SGHTA and CDR2 FQGNSA. This CDR3 comprises 15 residues. V was pared by 3 bases and J by 6 bases, with 6 bases of the junction left unmatched. DNA of the CDR3: TGTGCCAGCAGCTTGAGCGGGAGTTGGGCCGGGGAGCTGTTTTTT. Its protein product is CASSLSGSWAGELFF.

The CDR3 here is CAGGTGVMVDEQYF. The DNA of the CDR3 is TGTGCCGGGGGGACAGGGGTTATGGTTGACGAGCAGTACTTC. The chain uses TRBV2 and TRBJ2-7, with 10 bases aligning to TRBD1. Germline V CDR1 and CDR2: SNHLY, FYNNEI. There are 14 residues in the CDR3. V was pared by 11 bases and J by 5 bases, with 12 bases of the junction left unmatched.

This chain uses TRBV5-5 with TRBJ1-1, with D maybe TRBD1 (6 bases). The CDR3 loop spans 15 amino acids. The V end was cut by 4 bases, the J end by 1 base, with 14 bases between. Germline values: CDR1 SGHKS, CDR2 YYEKEE (reference sequence). For the CDR3, the DNA is TGTGCCAGCAGCGGAACCGGGACAACGAACACTGAAGCTTTCTTT. Its translation: CASSGTGTTNTEAFF.

This clone was counted a single time. The chain combines TRBV6-5 with TRBJ2-5; maybe TRBD2 (5 bases). The length of the CDR3 is 12 residues. Germline lookup yields CDR1 MNHEY and CDR2 SVGAGI. V dropped 6 bases and J dropped 9 bases, with 14 bases sitting between them. This CDR3 reads CASSRGGGAQYF. CDR3 DNA: TGTGCCAGCAGCCGTGGAGGAGGTGCCCAGTACTTC.

The chain uses TRBV4-1 and TRBJ1-1, with D possibly matching TRBD1 (5 bases). V dropped 4 bases and J dropped 0 bases, with 18 bases sitting between them. Looked up from germline, CDR1 is MGHRA and CDR2 is YSYEKL. CDR3 length equals 17 residues. The CDR3 sequence is CASSLTPQGRVNTEAFF. DNA for the CDR3: TGCGCCAGCAGCCTTACTCCTCAGGGTAGGGTGAACACTGAAGCTTTCTTT.

The rearrangement uses TRBV9 and TRBJ2-1; tentatively, D is TRBD1 or TRBD2 (5 bases each). Germline V lookup: CDR1 SGDLS, CDR2 YYNGEE. V shed 1 base and J shed 4 bases, with 9 bases lying between them. This CDR3 has 14 amino acids. CDR3 coding DNA: TGTGCCAGCAGCGTAACCGGGACGTACAATGAGCAGTTCTTC. This codes for CASSVTGTYNEQFF. Based on the CDR3 plus reference TRBV9 and TRBJ2-1, the full variable domain is DSGVTQTPKHLITATGQRVTLRCSPRSGDLSVYWYQQSLDQGLQFLIQYYNGEERAKGNILERFSAQQFPDLHSELNLSSLELGDSALYFCASSVTGTYNEQFFGPGTRLTVL.

Details on this clone: Compared with germline, one end of the junction differs, possibly owing to a read error. The chain's CDR3 is CASSPIGATGELFF. In DNA, the CDR3 is TGTGCTAGCAGCCCAATAGGGGCCACCGGGGAGCTGTTTTTT. The chain couples TRBV7-7 to TRBJ2-2; TRBD1 is a possible D gene (5 bases). Germline CDR1 and CDR2: SSHAT and FNYEAQ (reference sequence). The CDR3 covers 14 residues. The variable domain in full, completed from reference TRBV7-7 and TRBJ2-2, reads GAGVSQSPRYKVTKRGQDVTLRCDPISSHATLYWYQQALGQGPEFLTYFNYEAQPDKSGLPSDRFSAERPEGSISTLTIQRTEQRDSAMYRCASSPIGATGELFFGEGSRLTVL.

V and J are TRBV19 and TRBJ2-3; 8 bases fit TRBD1. J was trimmed by 3 bases and V by 4 bases; bases with no gene match: 9. Germline values: CDR1 LNHDA, CDR2 SQIVND (reference sequence). The CDR3 is 16 amino acids. CDR3 nucleotide sequence: TGTGCCAGTAGTAACATGTGGACAGGGTTGACAGATACGCAGTATTTT. It is translated as CASSNMWTGLTDTQYF.

The rearrangement uses TRBV19 and TRBJ1-5; the D gene is possibly TRBD1 (5 bases). The CDR3 length is 18 residues. Trimming took 3 bases from V and 0 from J, leaving 18 bases between them. Germline-derived CDR1 and CDR2 are LNHDA and SQIVND (reference sequence). Here the CDR3 reads CASSIFHRDPNSNQPQHF. The CDR3 DNA is TGTGCCAGTAGTATTTTTCATAGGGACCCAAATAGCAATCAGCCCCAGCATTTT.